The 30 T cell receptor beta chains below all came from one sample that was sequenced in a study of shared clonotypes between healthy human individuals. Using immunoSEQ multiplex PCR, the repertoire was profiled, and TCRdb retains in-frame clones only, with some absent. The sample has a few million clones, roughly nine tenths seen once; the top ten hold roughly 0.15%. The material sequenced was naive CD4+ T cells sorted from blood. The subset is: CD45RA+ positively selected. These receptors originate from a man aged 18 to 29 in good health.

CDR3 region: CASSLGGLAGGAGELFF. DNA of the CDR3: TGTGCCAGCAGCTTGGGGGGACTAGCGGGAGGCGCCGGGGAGCTGTTTTTT. The chain joins TRBV5-4 to TRBJ2-2; 15 nucleotides line up with TRBD2. Per the germline V gene, CDR1 is SGHNT and CDR2 is YYREEE (reference sequence). The V segment lost 0 bases and the J segment 6 bases; nucleotides outside the gene matches: 3. CDR3 length: 17 residues.

The chain combines TRBV10-2 with TRBJ1-1; D gene uncertain. The CDR3 spans 12 residues. The V gene's germline CDR1 is WSHSY and CDR2 SAAADI. Trimming took off 8 bases at V and 3 bases at J, with 10 bases between the two ends. The CDR3 nucleotides are TGCGCCAGCGTCAGAGCCGACACTGAAGCTTTCTTT. Its translation is CASVRADTEAFF.

Comment on this clone: Other DNA sequences in this specimen translate into the identical CDR3. V gene TRBV5-1 combines with J gene TRBJ1-5; the match to TRBD1 covers 7 bases. The CDR3 totals 15 residues. Germline V lookup: CDR1 SGHRS, CDR2 YFSETQ. J gave up 4 bases and V 0 bases, and 4 bases lay outside the gene matches. DNA of the CDR3: TGCGCCAGCAGCTTGGAAGGGGGCAGGAATCAGCCCCAGCATTTT. Residues: CASSLEGGRNQPQHF.

The rearrangement joins TRBV10-3 to TRBJ2-1; TRBD2 aligns across 7 bases. This CDR3 has 13 residues. Germline V gene sequence: CDR1 ENHRY, CDR2 SYGVKD. Trimming took 6 bases from V and 3 from J; bases not matched to a gene: 2. The CDR3 DNA follows: TGTGCCATCAGCCGGGAGGACTACAATGAGCAGTTCTTC. Amino acid sequence: CAISREDYNEQFF.

Notes on this clone: Distinct nucleotide sequences in the sample also encode this CDR3. CDR3 DNA sequence: TGTGCCATCAGTGAGTCGACAGGGCCCTACGAGCAGTACTTC. Translated, it gives CAISESTGPYEQYF. The rearrangement joins TRBV10-3 to TRBJ2-7, with 7 bases fitting TRBD1. CDR3 length: 14 residues. V shed 0 bases, J shed 2 bases, and the junction held 1 base outside the gene matches. From germline, CDR1 is ENHRY and CDR2 SYGVKD.

The chain has TRBV7-8 and TRBJ2-5; the D call may be TRBD1 or TRBD2 (5 bases each). Per germline, CDR1 SGHVS and CDR2 FQNEAQ. V was shortened by 1 base and J by 0 bases, with 12 bases between the two germline ends. The CDR3 extends over 16 amino acids. Here the CDR3 DNA reads TGTGCCAGCAGCTTAGTAAGCGGCAGGGACCAAGAGACCCAGTACTTC. Translated, it gives CASSLVSGRDQETQYF.

The CDR3 loop is CASRRVAGVAYEQYF. CDR3 bases: TGTGCCAGCAGACGGGTAGCGGGAGTGGCGTACGAGCAGTACTTC. V usage is TRBV5-6 and J usage is TRBJ2-7, with 9 bases fitting TRBD2. Unmatched junction bases numbered 10, after V lost 5 bases and J lost 4 bases. The CDR3 sequence is 15 residues long. Germline loops: CDR1 SGHDT, CDR2 YYEEEE. The complete variable domain, with remaining parts taken from reference TRBV5-6 and TRBJ2-7, reads DAGVTQSPTHLIKTRGQQVTLRCSPKSGHDTVSWYQQALGQGPQFIFQYYEEEERQRGNFPDRFSGHQFPNYSSELNVNALLLGDSALYLCASRRVAGVAYEQYFGPGTRLTVT.

The chain combines TRBV5-1 with TRBJ2-1, with 9 bases fitting TRBD1. The CDR3 runs 15 residues. Germline assignment: CDR1 SGHRS and CDR2 YFSETQ. V was clipped by 4 bases and J by 4 bases; unmatched bases: 6. The CDR3 nucleotides read TGCGCCAGCAGCGCCTTGACAGGGGGTTACAATGAGCAGTTCTTC. Protein sequence: CASSALTGGYNEQFF.

A remark on this clone: Other DNA sequences in this specimen translate into the identical CDR3. The chain combines TRBV6-5 with TRBJ2-3; 8 bases align to TRBD1. There are 15 residues in the CDR3. J was trimmed by 0 bases and V by 2 bases; bases with no gene match: 1. Looked up from germline, CDR1 is MNHEY and CDR2 is SVGAGI. The CDR3 nucleotides read TGTGCCAGCAGTTACAACAGGGGGAGCACAGATACGCAGTATTTT. It specifies CASSYNRGSTDTQYF.

V gene TRBV6-1 combines with J gene TRBJ1-2; a possible D gene is TRBD1 (5 bases). Germline-derived CDR1 and CDR2 are MNHNS and SASEGT. This CDR3 region has 15 residues. V was clipped by 3 bases and J by 4 bases, with 15 bases between them. The CDR3 nucleotides are TGTGCCAGCAGTGAGGTCCCCGGGACCGGCTATGGCTACACCTTC. Protein sequence: CASSEVPGTGYGYTF.

Only one count was recorded for this clone. J is TRBJ1-2 and V is TRBV7-6, with unresolved D. Germline V gives CDR1 SGHVS, CDR2 FNYEAQ. The CDR3 is made up of 14 amino acids. Trimming took off 5 bases at V and 7 bases at J, with 17 bases between the two ends. The CDR3 DNA reads TGTGCCAGCAGCCGAGAGCCACCCATCTCTGGCTACACCTTC. It encodes CASSREPPISGYTF.

The V call is TRBV2, the J call TRBJ2-4, with TRBD2 matching over 7 bases. Germline CDR1 SNHLY, CDR2 FYNNEI. The CDR3 sequence is 16 residues long. V trimming: 4 bases; J trimming: 6 bases; junction bases outside the gene matches: 12. CDR3 sequence (DNA): TGTGCCAGCAGTGGTTCGGGAGGAGCATCCGGAAACATTCAGTACTTC. Encoded protein: CASSGSGGASGNIQYF. The full variable domain, in which reference TRBV2 and TRBJ2-4 provide the parts outside the CDR3, is EPEVTQTPSHQVTQMGQEVILRCVPISNHLYFYWYRQILGQKVEFLVSFYNNEISEKSEIFDDQFSVERPDGSNFTLKIRSTKLEDSAMYFCASSGSGGASGNIQYFGAGTRLSVL.

The CDR3: CASSPAGFGNIQYF. In nucleotides, the CDR3 is TGCGCCAGCAGCCCCGCAGGATTCGGAAACATTCAGTACTTC. The J gene is TRBJ2-4, the V gene TRBV4-3; D ambiguous. The V gene lost 4 bases and the J gene lost 6 bases, with 13 bases spanning the gap. Germline V gives CDR1 LGHNA, CDR2 YSLEER. This CDR3 comprises 14 residues.

The chain uses TRBV5-1 and TRBJ2-7, with a tentative D call TRBD1 (5 bases). Trimming removed 4 bases from V and 0 bases from J, with 11 bases in between. The CDR3 runs to 14 residues. Germline CDR1 is SGHRS and CDR2 is YFSETQ. Here the CDR3 DNA reads TGCGCCAGCAGCCCGACAGCGATCTCCTACGAGCAGTACTTC. Translated: CASSPTAISYEQYF.

To note about this clone: The same CDR3 also results from other DNA sequences found in this sample. The V gene is TRBV11-3, the J gene TRBJ1-1; the D is unclear. V gave up 3 bases and J gave up 1 base, with 6 bases separating them. The CDR3 has 13 residues. From germline, CDR1 is SGHNT and CDR2 YENEEA. The chain's CDR3 is CASSLGSNTEAFF. CDR3 DNA sequence: TGTGCCAGCAGCTTGGGGTCGAACACTGAAGCTTTCTTT.

V and J are TRBV30 and TRBJ2-1, with 7 positions matching TRBD2. CDR3 length: 12 residues. Trimming removed 5 bases from V and 12 bases from J; junction bases left unmatched: 10. CDR1 is GTSNPN, CDR2 SVGIG, per germline (reference sequence). In DNA form, the CDR3 reads TGTGCCTGGGGTACTCCCGGGGGGTGGCAGTTCTTC. Translated: CAWGTPGGWQFF.

For this clone: Other DNA sequences from this sample encode an identical CDR3 as well. The chain employs TRBV20-1 and TRBJ2-7; D possibly corresponds to TRBD2 (6 bases). V was clipped by 5 bases and J by 2 bases, with 7 bases between them. The CDR3 consists of 11 residues. Per the germline V gene, CDR1 is DFQATT and CDR2 is SNEGSKA (reference sequence). CDR3 region: CSASGAYEQYF. The CDR3 DNA sequence: TGCAGTGCTTCGGGGGCCTACGAGCAGTACTTC.

The chain carries TRBV11-2 and TRBJ2-7; D is undetermined. Germline CDR1 is SGHAT and CDR2 is FQNNGV. V was trimmed by 2 bases and J by 2 bases, leaving 13 bases between them. The CDR3 runs to 15 residues. CDR3 nucleotides: TGTGCCAGCAGCTTATTGAACACGATTCCCTACGAGCAGTACTTC. This gives the protein CASSLLNTIPYEQYF. The variable domain in full, completed from reference TRBV11-2 and TRBJ2-7, reads EAGVAQSPRYKIIEKRQSVAFWCNPISGHATLYWYQQILGQGPKLLIQFQNNGVVDDSQLPKDRFSAERLKGVDSTLKIQPAKLEDSAVYLCASSLLNTIPYEQYFGPGTRLTVT.

This sequence joins TRBV19 and TRBJ2-3; D may be TRBD1 or TRBD2 (5 bases each). V was cut by 10 bases and J by 4 bases, with 18 bases left in between. The V gene's germline CDR1 is LNHDA and CDR2 SQIVND (reference sequence). This CDR3 has 14 amino acids. The CDR3 sequence: CATNHPRGADTQYF. The CDR3 coding sequence is TGTGCCACCAACCACCCCCGAGGGGCAGATACGCAGTATTTT.

The chain combines TRBV23-1 with TRBJ1-6; possible D gene TRBD1, 5 bases. TRBV23-1 is an ORF, and what it does is uncertain. This CDR3 comprises 17 residues. V was pared by 3 bases and J by 0 bases, with 12 bases between. The CDR3 protein is CASSHRGDGSYNSPLHF. CDR3 in DNA: TGCGCCAGCAGTCACCGAGGGGACGGCTCCTATAATTCACCCCTCCACTTT.

The CDR3 region is CASSGQETSGSYEQYF. The CDR3 nucleotides read TGCGCCAGCAGCGGACAGGAGACTAGCGGTTCCTACGAGCAGTACTTC. The genes are TRBV5-1 and TRBJ2-7, with 9 bases aligning to TRBD2. V trimming: 4 bases; J trimming: 1 base; junction bases outside the gene matches: 9. CDR1 is SGHRS and CDR2 is YFSETQ in the germline V gene. The CDR3 sequence is 16 residues long.

This chain uses TRBV18 with TRBJ1-5; perhaps TRBD1 as D (6 bases). This CDR3 has 15 amino acids. The V gene lost 0 bases and the J gene lost 10 bases, with 16 bases spanning the gap. CDR1 and CDR2 (germline): KGHSH, LQKENI. CDR3 bases: TGTGCCAGCTCACCACCGACAGGAGGGGGGGGCCCCCAGCATTTT. Translating gives CASSPPTGGGGPQHF.

V usage is TRBV6-6 and J usage is TRBJ1-4; TRBD1 aligns across 7 bases. With 2 bases clipped from V and 0 bases from J, the junction kept 3 bases outside the gene matches. Germline lookup yields CDR1 MNHNY and CDR2 SVGAGI (reference sequence). The CDR3 consists of 16 residues. The CDR3 loop is CASSYPQGPTNEKLFF. The DNA for the CDR3 is TGTGCCAGCAGTTACCCACAGGGGCCAACTAATGAAAAACTGTTTTTT.

V gene TRBV5-4 combines with J gene TRBJ1-1, with D possibly matching TRBD1 (5 bases). The germline CDR1 and CDR2 sequences are SGHNT and YYREEE (reference sequence). This CDR3 is 12 amino acids long. V was clipped by 7 bases and J by 3 bases, with 10 bases between them. CDR3 bases: TGTGCCAGCCGGGGCGCGGACACTGAAGCTTTCTTT. Translating it yields CASRGADTEAFF.

Details on this clone: The identical CDR3 is also encoded by other nucleotide sequences in the sample. The V and J genes are TRBV7-2 and TRBJ2-7, with D possibly TRBD2 on 5 matching bases. Germline V CDR1 and CDR2: SGHTA, FQGNSA. This CDR3 spans 15 amino acids. Trimming cost V 1 base and J 1 base, with 11 bases left between them. CDR3 protein: CASSLGSGGSYEQYF. The CDR3 nucleotides read TGTGCCAGCAGCTTAGGATCGGGCGGGTCCTACGAGCAGTACTTC.

The genes are TRBV7-9 and TRBJ2-6; D unclear. V lost 6 bases, J lost 2 bases, and 8 bases lay in between. CDR1 and CDR2 (germline): SEHNR, FQNEAQ (reference sequence). The CDR3 has 14 amino acids. The CDR3 DNA sequence: TGTGCCAGCAGTATATCGGCTGGGGCCAACGTCCTGACTTTC. Its translation is CASSISAGANVLTF.

This sequence joins TRBV6-1 and TRBJ1-2; D remains unclear. The CDR3 loop spans 12 amino acids. Trimming shortened V by 5 bases and J by 8 bases, and 12 bases separated the two germline ends. Germline lookup yields CDR1 MNHNS and CDR2 SASEGT. CDR3 amino acids: CASSLSLGGYTF. In DNA form, the CDR3 reads TGTGCCAGCAGTCTTTCCCTTGGGGGCTACACCTTC.

The chain is built from TRBV7-2 and TRBJ2-6; a possible D gene is TRBD2 (7 bases). The V end lost 4 bases, the J end lost 8 bases, and 21 bases lay between the germline ends. Looked up from germline, CDR1 is SGHTA and CDR2 is FQGNSA. The CDR3 loop spans 17 amino acids. The CDR3 bases are TGTGCCAGCAGCTACCAAAGTCGGGGGGCGAGGCCCAACGTCCTGACTTTC. Amino acids: CASSYQSRGARPNVLTF.

This rearrangement joins TRBV30 to TRBJ1-1; no firm D call. Germline V gives CDR1 GTSNPN, CDR2 SVGIG (reference sequence). This CDR3 has 12 amino acids. V lost 5 bases and J 0 bases, leaving 7 bases between the germline ends. DNA of the CDR3: TGTGCCTGGGTGGTGGTGAACACTGAAGCTTTCTTT. This encodes CAWVVVNTEAFF. The whole variable domain, remainder taken from reference TRBV30 and TRBJ1-1, is SQTIHQWPATLVQPVGSPLSLECTVEGTSNPNLYWYRQAAGRGLQLLFYSVGIGQISSEVPQNLSASRPQDRQFILSSKKLLLSDSGFYLCAWVVVNTEAFFGQGTRLTVV.

The V call is TRBV5-1, the J call TRBJ1-5, with TRBD1 as a possible D gene (5 bases). Trimming removed 2 bases at V and 2 bases at J, with 14 bases between. This CDR3 spans 16 amino acids. Germline CDR1 SGHRS, CDR2 YFSETQ. CDR3 DNA sequence: TGCGCCAGCAGCTTTAAAGGGGAGATCGGCAATCAGCCCCAGCATTTT. Translated: CASSFKGEIGNQPQHF. Full variable domain (remainder filled in from reference TRBV5-1 and TRBJ1-5): KAGVTQTPRYLIKTRGQQVTLSCSPISGHRSVSWYQQTPGQGLQFLFEYFSETQRNKGNFPGRFSGRQFSNSRSEMNVSTLELGDSALYLCASSFKGEIGNQPQHFGDGTRLSIL.